The entry below gives a single T cell receptor (beta chain) sequence along with its context. The entry originates in a study of T cell responses to AZD1222 COVID-19 vaccine. Clones were read by immunoSEQ multiplex PCR, and TCRdb kept only the in-frame ones, dropping some. The data contain about 140,000 clones, approximately 89% of them seen just once; the ten biggest clones take up approximately 3%. The receptor was derived from an adult in good health. The sequencing here drew on peripheral blood, taken on day 0 of AZD1222 vaccination.

Here the CDR3 reads CASSTRTSGTGAGVYGYTF. CDR3 sequence (DNA): TGTGCCAGCAGTACACGTACGTCCGGGACAGGGGCGGGGGTCTATGGCTACACCTTC. The chain is built from TRBV28 and TRBJ1-2; 10 bases agree with TRBD1. V trimming: 5 bases; J trimming: 4 bases; junction bases outside the gene matches: 19. In germline, CDR1 is MDHEN, CDR2 SYDVKM. The CDR3 runs 19 residues.